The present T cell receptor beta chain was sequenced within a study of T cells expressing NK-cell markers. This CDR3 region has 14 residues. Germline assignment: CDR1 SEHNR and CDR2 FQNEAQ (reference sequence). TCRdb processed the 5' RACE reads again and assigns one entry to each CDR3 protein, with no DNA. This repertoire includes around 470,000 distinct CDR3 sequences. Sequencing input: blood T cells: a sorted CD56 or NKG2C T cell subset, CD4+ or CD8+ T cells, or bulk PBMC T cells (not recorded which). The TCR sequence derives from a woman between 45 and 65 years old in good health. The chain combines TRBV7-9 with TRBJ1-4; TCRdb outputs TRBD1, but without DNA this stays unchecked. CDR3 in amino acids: CASSRTGGSEKLFF.